This passage covers 18 T cell receptor beta chains from one sample sequenced in a study of blood T cell repertoires in COVID-19. Assay used: immunoSEQ multiplex PCR; TCRdb lists only in-frame clones, some missing. The table lists around 330,000 clones, about 91% of them singletons, with around 10% in the top ten. Sequenced: PBMCs or T cells enriched from blood (not recorded which). These receptors were taken from a woman aged 18-29 years who had recovered from COVID-19.

The chain links TRBV7-2 to TRBJ1-1, with 7 bases that match TRBD1. V trimming: 4 bases; J trimming: 4 bases; junction bases outside the gene matches: 9. CDR1 is SGHTA, CDR2 FQGNSA, per germline. This CDR3 has 15 residues. The CDR3 sequence: CASSSYRGQGTEAFF. CDR3 coding DNA: TGTGCCAGCAGCTCCTACAGGGGCCAGGGCACTGAAGCTTTCTTT.

This clone has a single count. This chain links TRBV4-2 with TRBJ1-2, with 8 bases that match TRBD1. J was trimmed by 6 bases and V by 2 bases; bases with no gene match: 5. The CDR3 length is 14 residues. Germline V CDR1 and CDR2: LGHNA, YNFKEQ. CDR3 sequence: CASSQPQGGDGYTF. The CDR3 coding sequence is TGTGCCAGCAGCCAACCACAGGGGGGTGATGGCTACACCTTC.

This clone has just a few counts. The chain has TRBV28 and TRBJ2-1; 9 positions agree with TRBD2. J lost 8 bases, V lost 6 bases, and 14 bases had no gene match. This CDR3 contains 16 residues. In germline, CDR1 is MDHEN, CDR2 SYDVKM. DNA for the CDR3: TGTGCCAGCAGCCCCCCCGGCGGGGGGGCTGGCGATGAGCAGTTCTTC. Translated: CASSPPGGGAGDEQFF. The variable domain in full, completed from reference TRBV28 and TRBJ2-1, reads DVKVTQSSRYLVKRTGEKVFLECVQDMDHENMFWYRQDPGLGLRLIYFSYDVKMKEKGDIPEGYSVSREKKERFSLILESASTNQTSMYLCASSPPGGGAGDEQFFGPGTRLTVL.

The CDR3 loop reads CASSYLAGDGTDTQYF. CDR3 DNA: TGTGCCAGCAGCTACCTAGCGGGAGACGGCACAGATACGCAGTATTTT. This chain connects TRBV3-1 (or the pseudogene TRBV3-2) to TRBJ2-3, with 10 nucleotides matching TRBD2. Trimming removed 5 bases from V and 1 base from J; junction bases left unmatched: 6. The CDR3 loop spans 16 amino acids. The germline CDR1 and CDR2 sequences are LGHDT and YNNKEL (reference sequence).

This sequence joins TRBV9 and TRBJ1-3; TRBD1 matches 9 bases. Germline loops: CDR1 SGDLS, CDR2 YYNGEE. CDR3 length equals 18 residues. Germline trimming cut 0 bases from V and 2 bases from J; bases unmatched to any gene: 9. The CDR3: CASSVAARQGVTGNTIYF. The CDR3 nucleotides are TGTGCCAGCAGCGTAGCTGCCCGACAGGGGGTCACTGGAAACACCATATATTTT. Filled out from reference TRBV9 and TRBJ1-3, the complete variable domain reads DSGVTQTPKHLITATGQRVTLRCSPRSGDLSVYWYQQSLDQGLQFLIQYYNGEERAKGNILERFSAQQFPDLHSELNLSSLELGDSALYFCASSVAARQGVTGNTIYFGEGSWLTVV.

The sample holds many counts of this clone. The chain carries TRBV7-8 and TRBJ2-4; 9 positions match TRBD2. The CDR3 is 16 residues long. The germline V gene has CDR1 SGHVS and CDR2 FQNEAQ. The V segment lost 7 bases and the J segment 5 bases; nucleotides outside the gene matches: 12. CDR3 sequence reads: CASTRDSGGPQNIQYF. DNA of the CDR3: TGTGCCAGCACCCGAGATAGCGGGGGACCCCAAAACATTCAGTACTTC.

V and J are TRBV7-9 and TRBJ1-2; TRBD1 is a possible D gene (6 bases). Trimming removed 5 bases from V and 4 bases from J, with 8 bases in between. CDR1 is SEHNR, CDR2 FQNEAQ, per germline (reference sequence). The CDR3 extends over 12 amino acids. This CDR3 is CASSDRSYGYTF. The CDR3 DNA reads TGTGCCAGCAGCGACAGGAGCTATGGCTACACCTTC.

V is TRBV6-5 and J is TRBJ1-2, with no clear D. There are 12 residues in the CDR3. V was trimmed by 4 bases and J by 5 bases, leaving 8 bases between them. CDR1 and CDR2 (germline): MNHEY, SVGAGI. CDR3 bases: TGTGCCAGCAGTTCAGGATATTATGGCTACACCTTC. Its protein product is CASSSGYYGYTF.

The V and J genes are TRBV28 and TRBJ1-4; TRBD1 aligns across 11 bases. After removal of 6 bases from V and 8 bases from J, the junction contained 8 bases not matched to a gene. The CDR3 loop spans 15 amino acids. Germline V lookup: CDR1 MDHEN, CDR2 SYDVKM. The CDR3 reads CASSLVGTGGEKLFF. The CDR3 region has the DNA TGTGCCAGCAGCCTGGTAGGGACAGGGGGGGAAAAACTGTTTTTT.

J is TRBJ1-4 and V is TRBV6-5; 8 bases line up with TRBD1. CDR3 size: 15 residues. CDR1 is MNHEY and CDR2 is SVGAGI in the germline V gene. V gave up 2 bases and J gave up 5 bases; unmatched junction bases: 4. In DNA form, the CDR3 reads TGTGCCAGCAGTTACCGGACAGGGCTGAATGAAAAACTGTTTTTT. Amino acids: CASSYRTGLNEKLFF.

The chain combines TRBV15 with TRBJ1-2, with D tentatively TRBD1 (5 bases). Trimming left V 1 base short and J 4 bases short, with 13 bases between. CDR3 length: 15 residues. Per the germline V gene, CDR1 is LNHNV and CDR2 is YYDKDF (reference sequence). This CDR3 is CATSRVRGPLYGYTF. In DNA, the CDR3 is TGTGCCACCAGCAGAGTAAGGGGCCCCCTCTATGGCTACACCTTC. Filled out from reference TRBV15 and TRBJ1-2, the complete variable domain reads DAMVIQNPRYQVTQFGKPVTLSCSQTLNHNVMYWYQQKSSQAPKLLFHYYDKDFNNEADTPDNFQSRRPNTSFCFLDIRSPGLGDTAMYLCATSRVRGPLYGYTFGSGTRLTVV.

Written as DNA, the CDR3 is TGTGCCAGCAGTGATAATCGTCCCGAGCAGTACTTC. It specifies CASSDNRPEQYF. This chain links TRBV2 with TRBJ2-7; no firm D call. Between the trimmed V and J ends, which lost 3 bases and 6 bases, there was a span of 9 bases. CDR3 length: 12 amino acids. The germline V gene encodes CDR1 SNHLY and CDR2 FYNNEI.

This chain links TRBV4-2 with TRBJ2-7; D is possibly TRBD2 (6 bases). V gave up 3 bases and J gave up 3 bases, with 15 bases separating them. The CDR3 runs 15 residues. Germline lookup yields CDR1 LGHNA and CDR2 YNFKEQ. CDR3 coding DNA: TGTGCCAGCAGCCAGCGCGGGATAGTGAGCTACGAGCAGTACTTC. Translated: CASSQRGIVSYEQYF.

The chain joins TRBV9 to TRBJ2-1; 8 bases map to TRBD2. V was clipped by 6 bases and J by 1 base; unmatched bases: 6. This CDR3 is 15 amino acids long. CDR1 SGDLS and CDR2 YYNGEE come from the germline V gene. The CDR3 region has the DNA TGTGCCAGCACAGCGGGAGTGCAGTCCTACAATGAGCAGTTCTTC. Its translation is CASTAGVQSYNEQFF.

Remarks on this clone: This specimen includes other DNA sequences encoding the same CDR3. The chain uses TRBV20-1 and TRBJ1-5; D unresolved. The germline CDR1 and CDR2 sequences are DFQATT and SNEGSKA (reference sequence). Trimming removed 6 bases from V and 4 bases from J, with 7 bases in between. This CDR3 is built from 11 residues. The CDR3 reads CSASGNQPQHF. The CDR3, as DNA: TGCAGTGCCTCGGGGAATCAGCCCCAGCATTTT.

The chain recombines TRBV5-1 with TRBJ2-5; TRBD1 agrees at 9 bases. Germline V gene sequence: CDR1 SGHRS, CDR2 YFSETQ. This CDR3 has 16 amino acids. V dropped 2 bases and J dropped 5; count of bases not matched to a gene: 10. The CDR3 region has the DNA TGCGCCAGCAGCTTCTATCCGGGACAGGGAAAGGAGACCCAGTACTTC. Translating gives CASSFYPGQGKETQYF.

V is TRBV6-5 and J is TRBJ2-2; D perhaps matches TRBD2 (6 bases). V gave up 7 bases and J gave up 5 bases, with 11 bases separating them. There are 13 residues in the CDR3. The germline gives CDR1 MNHEY, CDR2 SVGAGI. CDR3 coding DNA: TGTGCCAGCAAACAGGAGGGGACCGGGGAGCTGTTTTTT. Its translation is CASKQEGTGELFF.

This clone was seen a few times. The chain uses TRBV5-1 and TRBJ2-7, with TRBD1 as a possible D gene (6 bases). This CDR3 region has 13 residues. V was pared by 4 bases and J by 4 bases, with 12 bases between. Germline V gives CDR1 SGHRS, CDR2 YFSETQ. The CDR3 protein is CASSVGTQYEQYF. The CDR3 coding sequence is TGCGCCAGCAGCGTAGGGACACAGTACGAGCAGTACTTC.